This T cell receptor beta chain was profiled in a study of OX40 agonist ivuxolimab in advanced cancers. General study points: There were, on average, more expanded clones in CD8+ T cells than in CD4+. There was clonal expansion of CD4+ and CD8+ blood T cells by week 6 at 0.1 to 3.0 mg/kg.

This clone was observed a single time. Its antigen remains unidentified. The repertoire was sequenced with immunoSEQ multiplex PCR; TCRdb's copy has only in-frame clones and lacks some. The repertoire has tens of thousands of clones, more than 70% of them found once; the top ten carry less than 25%. The CDR3 is 10 amino acids. Sequenced material: CD4+ or CD8+ T cells sorted from blood, taken in a trial of the OX40 agonist ivuxolimab. The TCR comes from an adult with an advanced solid tumor such as melanoma, head and neck, liver or kidney cancer. This chain links TRBV5-3 with TRBJ1-2; D not resolved. TRBV5-3 falls under the ORF class, with uncertain function. The CDR3 sequence: CARESYGYTF. CDR3 in DNA: TGTGCACGGGAATCCTATGGCTACACCTTC.